Sequencing of this T cell receptor (beta chain) was carried out in a study of beta chain features in type 1 diabetes. Whole-study findings and limits: A closer apparent resemblance between naive, central memory and Treg TCRB repertoires was seen in patients than in healthy donors.

What was sequenced were expressed TCRB transcripts, since all of the isolated RNA had been reverse transcribed. The assay was immunoSEQ multiplex PCR, and TCRdb's table has in-frame clones only and misses some. The table records 140,000 to 150,000 clones, around 9.3% of them present only once. Sorted CD4+ subsets: naive, central memory, regulatory, stem cell-like memory (CD45RO/CCR7/CD25/CD127/CD95/CD27 panel). Concerning this clone itself: Its matching antigen is unknown.

This TCR came from a man aged 18 to 29 in good health. Source material: naive CD4+ T cells from blood.

DNA of the CDR3: TGTGCCAGCAGACCCGGGACTAGCGGGGGGGCCGTCACCGGGGAGCTGTTTTTT. It specifies CASRPGTSGGAVTGELFF. This chain joins TRBV4-2 and TRBJ2-2; the match to TRBD2 covers 16 bases. Germline V gene data show CDR1 as LGHNA and CDR2 as YNFKEQ. The V and J ends lost 6 bases and 4 bases, in that order; junction bases with no gene match: 8. The CDR3 has 18 residues.